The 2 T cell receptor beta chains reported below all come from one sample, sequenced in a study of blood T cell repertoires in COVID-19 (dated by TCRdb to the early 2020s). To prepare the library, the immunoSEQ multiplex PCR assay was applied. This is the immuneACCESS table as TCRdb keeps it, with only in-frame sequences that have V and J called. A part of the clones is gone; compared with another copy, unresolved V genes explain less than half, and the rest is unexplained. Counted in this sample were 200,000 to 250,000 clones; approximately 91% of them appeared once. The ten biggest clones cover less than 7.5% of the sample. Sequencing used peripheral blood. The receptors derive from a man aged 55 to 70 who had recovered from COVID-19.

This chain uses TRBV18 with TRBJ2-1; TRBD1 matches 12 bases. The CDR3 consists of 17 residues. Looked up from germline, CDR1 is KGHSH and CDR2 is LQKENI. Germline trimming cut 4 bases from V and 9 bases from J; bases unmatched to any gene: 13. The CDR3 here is CASSRSGTGGSGAEQFF. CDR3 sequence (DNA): TGTGCCAGCTCACGATCCGGGACAGGGGGCAGTGGGGCTGAGCAGTTCTTC.

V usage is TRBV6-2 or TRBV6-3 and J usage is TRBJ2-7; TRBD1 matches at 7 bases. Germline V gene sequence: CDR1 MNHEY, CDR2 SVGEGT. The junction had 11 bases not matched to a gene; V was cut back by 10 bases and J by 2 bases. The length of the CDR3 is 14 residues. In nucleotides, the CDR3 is TGTGCCACCAACCCGACAGGGTACCCCTACGAGCAGTACTTC. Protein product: CATNPTGYPYEQYF.